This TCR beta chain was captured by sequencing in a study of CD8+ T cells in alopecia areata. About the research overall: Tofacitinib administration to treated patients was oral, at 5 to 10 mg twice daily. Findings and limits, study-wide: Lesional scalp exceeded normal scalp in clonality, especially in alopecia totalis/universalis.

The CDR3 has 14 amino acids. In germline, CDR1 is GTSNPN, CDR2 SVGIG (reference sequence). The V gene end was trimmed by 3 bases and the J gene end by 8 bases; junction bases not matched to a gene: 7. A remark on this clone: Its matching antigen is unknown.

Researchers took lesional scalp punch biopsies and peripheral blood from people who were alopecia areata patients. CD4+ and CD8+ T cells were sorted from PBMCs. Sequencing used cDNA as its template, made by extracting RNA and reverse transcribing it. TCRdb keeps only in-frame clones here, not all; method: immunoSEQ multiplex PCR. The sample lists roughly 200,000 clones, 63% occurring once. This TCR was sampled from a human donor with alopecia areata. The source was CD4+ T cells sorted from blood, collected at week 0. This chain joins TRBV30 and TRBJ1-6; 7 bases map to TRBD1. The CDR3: CAWREGTEYSPLHF. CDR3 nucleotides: TGTGCCTGGAGGGAAGGGACAGAGTATTCACCCCTCCACTTT.